This TCR beta chain was captured by sequencing in a study of tumor-infiltrating lymphocytes in primary liver carcinoma. At the level of the study: There were tumors of stage T1-T3 N0M0, each 4.2 to 10 cm across. General study results and limits: Tumor top-250-clone fraction significantly exceeded that of blood (p = 0.039). Tumor region pairs shared more overlap than did tumor-adjacent and tumor-blood pairs.

With respect to this clonotype: Antigen specificity is unknown. One end of the junction is discordant with germline, which a read error may explain.

This CDR3 is built from 14 residues. The germline gives CDR1 SGHDN, CDR2 FVKESK. Production of TCR beta cDNA used 400 to 650 ng total RNA together with a constant-region primer. The TCR beta library was amplified through three nested multiplex PCR rounds in a modified ARM-PCR procedure. With TRBV1-TRBV30 forward primers and a C-beta reverse primer, the first two PCR rounds were run for approximately 9 cycles each. One entry per CDR3 protein results from TCRdb running MiXCR on the multiplex PCR reads. The table records 300,000 to 350,000 distinct CDR3 sequences, approximately 64% of them present only once. Germline DNA was extracted alongside blood RNA, which was obtained from unsorted whole blood. Patients in the cohort were treatment-naive and living with chronic HBV infection.

This chain links TRBV14 with TRBJ1-1; unclear D gene. Sequences were obtained from peripheral blood. The origin of this receptor is a middle-aged man with primary liver carcinoma and hepatitis B virus infection. DNA of the CDR3: TGTGCCAGCAGCCAAACGGTATTTGGCACTGAAGCTTCCTTT. Its translation is CASSQTVFGTEASF. The complete variable domain, with remaining parts taken from reference TRBV14 and TRBJ1-1, reads EAGVTQFPSHSVIEKGQTVTLRCDPISGHDNLYWYRRVMGKEIKFLLHFVKESKQDESGMPNNRFLAERTGGTYSTLKVQPAELEDSGVYFCASSQTVFGTEASFGQGTRLTVV.